The 21 T cell receptor beta chains below all came from one sample that was sequenced in a study of molecular identifiers for immune sequencing clone quantification. MiXCR was run by TCRdb on the PCR reads, yielding one entry per CDR3 protein. The table shows around 460,000 distinct CDR3 sequences, with under 30% occurring only once. Sequencing input: naive CD8+ T cells from blood, with Jurkat cell RNA spiked in. This sample's subset: FACS-sorted CD8+CD4-CCR7+CD45RA+ naive T cells. The receptors originated from a human donor in good health. Some libraries in this study had Jurkat cell RNA spiked in.

This clonotype turned up a few times. The gene calls are TRBV27 and TRBJ2-5, with TRBD2 matching 9 bases. The ends lost 2 bases at V and 1 base at J; junction bases unmatched: 2. The germline gives CDR1 MNHEY, CDR2 SMNVEV (reference sequence). The CDR3 runs 15 residues. The CDR3 DNA reads TGTGCCAGCAGTTTACTAGCGGGGATCCAAGAGACCCAGTACTTC. Its translation is CASSLLAGIQETQYF.

This clonotype was counted a few times. The V and J genes are TRBV6-2 or TRBV6-3 and TRBJ2-7, with TRBD2 matching 14 bases. Trimming at V came to 5 bases and at J to 5 bases, leaving 8 bases not matched to a gene. Germline V gene lookup returns CDR1 MNHEY and CDR2 SVGEGT. The CDR3 sequence is 16 residues long. The CDR3 sequence: CASSPLAGLAGDEQYF. The CDR3, as DNA: TGTGCCAGCAGTCCACTCGCGGGACTAGCGGGAGACGAGCAGTACTTC.

The sample holds many counts of this clonotype. This chain joins TRBV28 and TRBJ2-4; the match to TRBD2 covers 11 bases. Looked up from germline, CDR1 is MDHEN and CDR2 is SYDVKM. This CDR3 region has 15 residues. Trimming at V came to 5 bases and at J to 8 bases, leaving 8 bases not matched to a gene. The CDR3 DNA is TGTGCCAGCAGTCCTCGGACTAGCGGGCCTGACATTCAGTACTTC. Protein: CASSPRTSGPDIQYF.

The CDR3 bases are TGTGCCAGCAGCCAGGGCCCTCGGGACTACAATGAGCAGTTCTTC. Its translation: CASSQGPRDYNEQFF. The chain employs TRBV7-9 and TRBJ2-1; D is tentatively TRBD1 or TRBD2 (5 bases each). V gave up 5 bases and J gave up 3 bases, with 14 bases separating them. CDR1 is SEHNR and CDR2 is FQNEAQ in the germline V gene (reference sequence). The CDR3 is 15 amino acids.

The chain combines TRBV28 with TRBJ2-2; 7 bases line up with TRBD1. The CDR3 runs to 18 residues. With V trimmed by 7 bases and J by 5 bases, 19 bases remained unmatched. Germline CDR1 and CDR2: MDHEN and SYDVKM. The CDR3 bases are TGTGCCAGCATCCCGACGAGTGTGGGCAGGGGGTTGACCGGGGAGCTGTTTTTT. This sequence encodes CASIPTSVGRGLTGELFF.

The V call is TRBV4-3, the J call TRBJ2-2, with D perhaps TRBD1 (6 bases). CDR1 LGHNA and CDR2 YSLEER come from the germline V gene. The CDR3 length is 17 residues. V shed 0 bases and J shed 5 bases, with 16 bases lying between them. Written as DNA, the CDR3 is TGCGCCAGCAGCCAAGAAAGGGGGACGGGGCTAACCGGGGAGCTGTTTTTT. Protein: CASSQERGTGLTGELFF.

Many counts were recorded for this clonotype. This chain links TRBV6-5 with TRBJ2-1; D ambiguous. V lost 2 bases and J 9 bases, leaving 5 bases between the germline ends. The germline V gene encodes CDR1 MNHEY and CDR2 SVGAGI. This CDR3 is built from 11 residues. CDR3 sequence: CASSYVSEQFF. The CDR3 DNA is TGTGCCAGCAGTTACGTTAGTGAGCAGTTCTTC.

This clonotype came up once. It may be a read error: a sequence one base away is much more abundant. Here the CDR3 omits its conserved ending phenylalanine or tryptophan, so a read error is the likely source. V and J are TRBV5-1 and TRBJ2-7; 9 nucleotides match TRBD2. The CDR3 loop spans 14 amino acids. With V trimmed by 4 bases and J by 1 base, 3 bases remained unmatched. CDR1 SGHRS and CDR2 YFSETQ come from the germline V gene. The DNA for the CDR3 is TGCGCCAGCAGCCCCCTAGCGGGGTCCTACGAGCAGTACTTA. Translating gives CASSPLAGSYEQYL.

This clonotype was counted at least ten times. The chain is built from TRBV10-3 and TRBJ2-7; possibly TRBD1 for D (5 bases). V shed 3 bases and J shed 6 bases, with 9 bases lying between them. The germline gives CDR1 ENHRY, CDR2 SYGVKD. CDR3 length equals 12 residues. In DNA form, the CDR3 reads TGTGCCATCAGTGACGCAGGGCCCGAGCAGTACTTC. Protein sequence: CAISDAGPEQYF.

The table lists this clonotype with a count of one. This CDR3 fails to terminate in the conserved phenylalanine or tryptophan, so it likely reflects a read error. J is TRBJ1-5 and V is TRBV12-3 or TRBV12-4; D is uncertain. V shed 5 bases and J shed 2 bases, with 10 bases lying between them. The CDR3 loop spans 14 amino acids. The CDR3 sequence is CASSLPGGNQPQHL. The CDR3 region has the DNA TGTGCCAGCAGTCTGCCGGGTGGCAATCAGCCCCAGCATCTT.

The rearrangement joins TRBV7-9 to TRBJ1-2, with TRBD1 matching over 8 bases. V lost 4 bases to trimming and J lost 3 bases; unmatched junction nucleotides: 7. Looked up from germline, CDR1 is SEHNR and CDR2 is FQNEAQ (reference sequence). CDR3 length: 15 amino acids. CDR3 nucleotides: TGTGCCAGCAGCTCGACAGGGGAAAAAGACTATGGCTACACCTTC. It codes for CASSSTGEKDYGYTF.

This clonotype was recorded at least ten times. The chain has TRBV4-1 and TRBJ1-1; D is uncertain. The CDR3 sequence is 14 residues long. Deletions cut 1 base from V and 10 bases from J, with 16 bases between. The V gene's germline CDR1 is MGHRA and CDR2 YSYEKL. As DNA, the CDR3 is TGCGCCAGCAGCCAAGTAGCGGACGCCAACGGAGCTTTCTTT. As protein: CASSQVADANGAFF.

The CDR3 sequence: CAIAGTSDTYEQYF. The CDR3 DNA follows: TGTGCCATCGCAGGGACTAGCGATACCTACGAGCAGTACTTC. The rearrangement joins TRBV10-3 to TRBJ2-7; 10 nucleotides match TRBD2. The CDR3 has 14 amino acids. Unmatched junction bases numbered 6, after V lost 8 bases and J lost 2 bases. Germline lookup yields CDR1 ENHRY and CDR2 SYGVKD.

Regarding this clonotype: A read error may explain this, as a much larger clone is one base away. This rearrangement joins TRBV12-3 or TRBV12-4 to TRBJ2-3; TRBD1 is a possible D gene (6 bases). CDR3 size: 15 residues. V lost 3 bases and J 4 bases, leaving 14 bases between the germline ends. The CDR3 is CASSFLVRGADTQYF. DNA of the CDR3: TGTGCCAGCAGTTTTCTGGTCAGGGGAGCAGATACGCAGTATTTT.

This clonotype appeared a single time. One end of the junction is discordant with germline, which a read error may explain. This chain joins TRBV12-3 or TRBV12-4 and TRBJ2-5; D uncertain. The CDR3 runs to 13 residues. In DNA, the CDR3 is TGTGCCAGCAGTTTACAGTACCAAGAGGCCCAGTACTTC. Protein: CASSLQYQEAQYF.

Many counts were recorded for this clonotype. This chain joins TRBV29-1 and TRBJ2-5; TRBD2 agrees at 7 bases. This CDR3 is built from 14 residues. The ends lost 0 bases at V and 3 bases at J; junction bases unmatched: 4. CDR1 is SQVTM, CDR2 ANQGSEA, per germline. The CDR3 bases are TGCAGCGTTGAAGAAATGGGGGGGGAAGAGACCCAGTACTTC. It is translated as CSVEEMGGEETQYF.

This clonotype has ten or more counts. V and J are TRBV7-9 and TRBJ2-5; 7 nucleotides align to TRBD1. V trimming: 1 base; J trimming: 3 bases; junction bases outside the gene matches: 11. Germline V gene sequence: CDR1 SEHNR, CDR2 FQNEAQ (reference sequence). The CDR3 sequence is 17 residues long. The CDR3 DNA is TGTGCCAGCAGCTTAGAAGATGGACAGGCGACCAAAGAGACCCAGTACTTC. Its translation: CASSLEDGQATKETQYF.

The J gene is TRBJ2-7, the V gene TRBV6-5; no reliable D call. With 0 bases removed from V and 6 bases from J, the gap between germline ends came to 9 bases. The CDR3 sequence is 13 residues long. CDR1 is MNHEY, CDR2 SVGAGI, per germline. The CDR3 DNA follows: TGTGCCAGCAGTTACTCCTGGGTTGGCGAGCAGTACTTC. Amino acid sequence: CASSYSWVGEQYF.

V is TRBV4-2 and J is TRBJ2-7, with 8 bases lining up with TRBD2. The germline V gene encodes CDR1 LGHNA and CDR2 YNFKEQ. The CDR3 extends over 14 amino acids. V shed 4 bases and J 4 bases; nucleotides not matched to a gene: 6. The CDR3 DNA reads as TGTGCCAGCAGCCCCGGGGTAGCGGGATACGAGCAGTACTTC. Residues: CASSPGVAGYEQYF.

This clonotype was recorded many times. V gene TRBV2 combines with J gene TRBJ2-7; possible D gene TRBD2, 5 bases. V dropped 6 bases and J dropped 0 bases, with 9 bases sitting between them. The CDR3 has 13 amino acids. Germline CDR1 SNHLY, CDR2 FYNNEI. In nucleotides, the CDR3 is TGTGCCAGCAGGCCCGGGATCTCCTACGAGCAGTACTTC. Its translation is CASRPGISYEQYF.

This clonotype was observed at least ten times. The chain recombines TRBV30 with TRBJ1-4; TRBD1 is a possible D gene (6 bases). With 2 bases removed from V and 7 bases from J, the gap between germline ends came to 14 bases. The CDR3 totals 14 residues. CDR1 is GTSNPN and CDR2 is SVGIG in the germline V gene (reference sequence). CDR3 protein: CAWSWGGLGEKLFF. In nucleotides, the CDR3 is TGTGCCTGGAGTTGGGGGGGCCTTGGTGAAAAACTGTTTTTT.